This T cell receptor (beta chain) was recorded in a study of OX40 agonist ivuxolimab in advanced cancers. Study information: Patients got intravenous ivuxolimab at 0.01 to 10 mg/kg every 2 weeks. Study findings and constraints: CD4+ and CD8+ blood T cells expanded clonally by week 6 at 0.1 to 3.0 mg/kg.

Repertoires were generated with immunoSEQ multiplex PCR, while TCRdb's copy carries only in-frame clones and drops some. The sample lists tens of thousands of clones, about 83% occurring once. Germline trimming cut 7 bases from V and 4 bases from J; bases unmatched to any gene: 4. This CDR3 contains 14 residues. From germline, CDR1 is LNHDA and CDR2 SQIVND (reference sequence). A note on this clone: Its target is unknown.

This chain uses TRBV19 with TRBJ2-2, with 9 bases lining up with TRBD2. The receptor was isolated from an adult with an advanced solid tumor such as melanoma, head and neck, liver or kidney cancer. The sample in question was CD4+ or CD8+ T cells sorted from blood, obtained in a trial of the OX40 agonist ivuxolimab. CDR3 amino acids: CASKPSGVTGELFF. The CDR3, as DNA: TGTGCCAGTAAGCCTAGCGGGGTCACCGGGGAGCTGTTTTTT.